One sample yielded the 3 T cell receptor beta chains listed below, sequenced in a study of blood T cell repertoires in COVID-19. Profiled with immunoSEQ multiplex PCR; TCRdb holds only in-frame clones, not every one. The sample consists of approximately 88,000 clones, around three quarters of them appearing once. The sample was peripheral blood. The source is a human donor in a cohort sampled during active COVID-19.

V usage is TRBV5-4 and J usage is TRBJ2-5; 10 bases are shared with TRBD2. CDR1 is SGHNT, CDR2 YYREEE, per germline (reference sequence). This CDR3 spans 17 amino acids. V shed 5 bases, J shed 5 bases, and the junction held 15 bases outside the gene matches. The CDR3 region has the DNA TGTGCCAGCAGTCCGTCTACAGCGGGAGGGCCCGAGGAGACCCAGTACTTC. Translated, it gives CASSPSTAGGPEETQYF. The variable domain in full, completed from reference TRBV5-4 and TRBJ2-5, reads ETGVTQSPTHLIKTRGQQVTLRCSSQSGHNTVSWYQQALGQGPQFIFQYYREEENGRGNFPPRFSGLQFPNYSSELNVNALELDDSALYLCASSPSTAGGPEETQYFGPGTRLLVL.

This clone was detected once. The chain joins TRBV4-2 to TRBJ2-3, with TRBD2 matching over 7 bases. The length of the CDR3 is 16 residues. Trimming cost V 3 bases and J 1 base; bases outside gene matches: 7. CDR1 and CDR2 from the germline V gene are LGHNA and YNFKEQ. CDR3 region: CASSQPAGAGTDTQYF. CDR3 bases: TGTGCCAGCAGCCAGCCCGCGGGAGCCGGCACAGATACGCAGTATTTT.

The rearrangement joins TRBV5-4 to TRBJ2-2, with D uncertain. The CDR3 contains 15 residues. The V end lost 0 bases, the J end lost 3 bases, and 9 bases lay between the germline ends. From germline, CDR1 is SGHNT and CDR2 YYREEE (reference sequence). In DNA, the CDR3 is TGTGCCAGCAGCTTGGGAGTAGGAGACACCGGGGAGCTGTTTTTT. This codes for CASSLGVGDTGELFF.